This T cell receptor beta chain came from a study of cytomegalovirus exposure and HLA in healthy donors. The germline gives CDR1 SGHNT, CDR2 YYREEE (reference sequence). The CDR3 sequence is 16 residues long. The trim removed 1 base at V and 3 bases at J, leaving 8 bases unmatched. PCR involved 60 Vbeta and 13 Jbeta primers. Clones were sequenced by immunoSEQ multiplex PCR, and TCRdb holds only the in-frame ones, with some missing. The table shows under 150,000 clones, with over 60% occurring only once. Study findings and constraints: Researchers reported that three CMV-associated chains were confirmed in vitro as CMV antigen-specific.

Comments on this clone: Its antigen remains unidentified.

Sequenced input: PBMCs. The rearrangement uses TRBV5-4 and TRBJ2-3; 7 bases are shared with TRBD2. The clonotype was recovered from a man aged 35 to 55 in good health and CMV-seronegative. The DNA for the CDR3 is TGTGCCAGCAGCTTGTTGGCTAGCGGCTCAACAGATACGCAGTATTTT. It encodes CASSLLASGSTDTQYF.